This record covers a single TCR beta chain. As yet, its antigen is unknown. Generated by immunoSEQ multiplex PCR, the TCRdb table keeps only in-frame clones and is missing some. This table has about 150,000 clones, roughly 91% appearing once. This record belongs to a study of T cell responses to AZD1222 COVID-19 vaccine. Study-wide findings and caveats: Donors skewed white British and female; clonal diversity was possibly underestimated.

Sequenced material: peripheral blood, taken 28 days after the second AZD1222 dose. The receptor was derived from an adult who received the AZD1222 COVID-19 vaccine.

CDR3 sequence (DNA): TGTGCCAGCAGCTTTAGTGAGACCCAGTACTTC. Amino acids: CASSFSETQYF. This chain links TRBV5-8 with TRBJ2-5; D unresolved. The germline gives CDR1 SGHTS, CDR2 YDEGEE. This CDR3 is built from 11 residues. V was cut by 2 bases and J by 5 bases, with 4 bases left in between.